This T cell receptor (beta chain) was obtained from a study of cytomegalovirus exposure and HLA in healthy donors. Remarks on this clone: Its antigen remains unknown.

Researchers ran the PCR with 60 Vbeta and 13 Jbeta primers. Measured with immunoSEQ multiplex PCR; TCRdb has only the in-frame clones, and not every one. The table lists around 67,000 clones, 75% to 80% of them singletons. The ends were cut back, 5 bases at V and 5 bases at J, with 12 bases in the middle. Germline V gives CDR1 SEHNR, CDR2 FQNEAQ (reference sequence). The CDR3 is 13 residues long. General study points: In a later analysis, CMV-associated beta chains were mostly HLA-associated, it appeared.

Sequencing was performed on PBMCs. This sequence joins TRBV7-9 and TRBJ1-2; weak D call: TRBD1 (5 bases). This receptor was obtained from a man aged 18 to 29 in good health and CMV-seropositive. In DNA form, the CDR3 reads TGTGCCAGCAGCGTCGGGACTGAGTATGGCTACACCTTC. Protein: CASSVGTEYGYTF.